These T cell receptor beta chains were read from a single sample in a study of control samples from healthy donors and cancer patients. Only in-frame clones appear in the TCRdb table, and some are missing; sequencing was by immunoSEQ multiplex PCR. The table lists around 100,000 clones, 80% to 95% of them singletons. The source material was blood. The receptors were sampled from a human donor in good health. The donor label of this sample is uncertain. Both conserved end residues are part of each CDR3. A D gene is named only where the DNA matches it firmly. Expanded clones are given a class, and other clones once, few, many or no size at all.

v_call: TRBV27; j_call: TRBJ2-2; clone_size: few; d_call: -; cdr3_nt: TGTGCCAGCATCTCGGCCGACAGCCTGAACACCGGGGAGCTGTTTTTT; cdr3_aa: CASISADSLNTGELFF
v_call: TRBV29-1; j_call: TRBJ1-2; clone_size: -; d_call: TRBD1; cdr3_nt: TGCAGCGCTGACAGGGGGAATGGCTACACCTTC; cdr3_aa: CSADRGNGYTF
v_call: TRBV5-5; j_call: TRBJ2-5; clone_size: -; d_call: TRBD1; cdr3_nt: TGTGCCAGCAGCTACCCGGGACAGGAACAAGAGACCCAGTACTTC; cdr3_aa: CASSYPGQEQETQYF
v_call: TRBV5-6; j_call: TRBJ1-4; clone_size: -; d_call: -; cdr3_nt: TGTGCCAGCAGCTTAACTGCAACACGTGAAAAACTGTTTTTT; cdr3_aa: CASSLTATREKLFF
v_call: TRBV19; j_call: TRBJ2-7; clone_size: -; d_call: -; cdr3_nt: TGTGCCAGTAGTTTTGACTGGAGCTCCTACGAGCAGTACTTC; cdr3_aa: CASSFDWSSYEQYF
v_call: TRBV11-2; j_call: TRBJ2-1; clone_size: once; d_call: -; cdr3_nt: TGTGCCAGCAGCTTAGACAATAGAGGTGAGCAGTTCTTC; cdr3_aa: CASSLDNRGEQFF
v_call: TRBV6-5; j_call: TRBJ2-1; clone_size: -; d_call: -; cdr3_nt: TGTGCCAGCAGTTCACAGGGGGGGTCCTACAATGAGCAGTTCTTC; cdr3_aa: CASSSQGGSYNEQFF
v_call: TRBV7-6; j_call: TRBJ2-3; clone_size: -; d_call: TRBD1; cdr3_nt: TGTGCCAGCAGCCTCAGTGGGGGACAGGGGGCTAGCACAGATACGCAGTATTTT; cdr3_aa: CASSLSGGQGASTDTQYF
v_call: TRBV2; j_call: TRBJ2-3; clone_size: -; d_call: -; cdr3_nt: TGTGCCAGCAGTGAAGAGGGGACTAGCACAGATACGCAGTATTTT; cdr3_aa: CASSEEGTSTDTQYF
v_call: TRBV10-2; j_call: TRBJ1-2; clone_size: -; d_call: -; cdr3_nt: TGCGCCAGCAGTGCTGGCAGTGCCTATGGCTACACCTTC; cdr3_aa: CASSAGSAYGYTF